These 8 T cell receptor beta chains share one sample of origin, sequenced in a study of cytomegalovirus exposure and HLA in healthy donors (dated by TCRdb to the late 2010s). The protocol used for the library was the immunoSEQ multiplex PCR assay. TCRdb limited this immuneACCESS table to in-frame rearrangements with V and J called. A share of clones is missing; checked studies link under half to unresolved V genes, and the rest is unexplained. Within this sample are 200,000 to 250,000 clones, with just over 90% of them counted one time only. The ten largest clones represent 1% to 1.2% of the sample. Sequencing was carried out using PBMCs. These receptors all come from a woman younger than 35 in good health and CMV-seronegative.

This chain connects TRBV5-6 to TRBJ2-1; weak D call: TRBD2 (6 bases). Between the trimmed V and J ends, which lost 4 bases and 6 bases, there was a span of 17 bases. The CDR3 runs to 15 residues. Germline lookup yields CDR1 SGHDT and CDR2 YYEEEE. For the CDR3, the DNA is TGTGCCAGCAGCATAGGGCCGAGGAGGGCCAATGAGCAGTTCTTC. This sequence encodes CASSIGPRRANEQFF.

This chain's CDR3 is CSVALNRLAGGGTDTQYF. The CDR3 bases are TGCAGCGTTGCCTTAAACCGATTAGCGGGAGGGGGCACAGATACGCAGTATTTT. The chain employs TRBV29-1 and TRBJ2-3; 11 bases align to TRBD2. The CDR3 is 18 residues long. Per germline, CDR1 SQVTM and CDR2 ANQGSEA. With V trimmed by 4 bases and J by 1 base, 13 bases remained unmatched.

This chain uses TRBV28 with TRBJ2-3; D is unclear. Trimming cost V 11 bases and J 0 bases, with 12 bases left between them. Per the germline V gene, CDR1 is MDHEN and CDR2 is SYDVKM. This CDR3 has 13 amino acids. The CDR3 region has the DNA TGTGCCTCCCAGCGTGCCAGCACAGATACGCAGTATTTT. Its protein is CASQRASTDTQYF.

The CDR3 reads CASSQDSQGAAEKLFF. The CDR3 coding sequence is TGTGCCAGCAGCCAAGATTCGCAGGGGGCCGCTGAAAAACTGTTTTTT. The chain couples TRBV14 to TRBJ1-4, with 8 bases aligning to TRBD1. The CDR3 has 16 residues. From germline, CDR1 is SGHDN and CDR2 FVKESK. The trim removed 0 bases at V and 7 bases at J, leaving 7 bases unmatched.

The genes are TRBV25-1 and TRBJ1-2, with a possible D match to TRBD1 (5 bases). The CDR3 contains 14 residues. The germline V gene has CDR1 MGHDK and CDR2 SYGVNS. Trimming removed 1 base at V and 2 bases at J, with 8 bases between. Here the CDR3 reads CASSEWGRNYGYTF. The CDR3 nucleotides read TGTGCCAGCAGTGAATGGGGCAGAAACTATGGCTACACCTTC.

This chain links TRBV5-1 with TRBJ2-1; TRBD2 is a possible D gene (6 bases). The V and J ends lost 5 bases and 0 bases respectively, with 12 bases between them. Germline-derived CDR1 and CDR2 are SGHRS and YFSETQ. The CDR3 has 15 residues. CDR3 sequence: CASRSIGSSYNEQFF. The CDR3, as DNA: TGCGCCAGCAGGTCGATCGGGAGCTCCTACAATGAGCAGTTCTTC.

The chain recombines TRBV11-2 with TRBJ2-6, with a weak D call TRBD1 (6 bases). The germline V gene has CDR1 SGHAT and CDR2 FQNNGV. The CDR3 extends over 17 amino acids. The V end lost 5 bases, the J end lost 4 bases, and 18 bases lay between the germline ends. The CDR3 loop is CASSPPSQGFGANVLTF. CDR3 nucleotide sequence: TGTGCCAGCAGCCCGCCGTCCCAGGGGTTCGGGGCCAACGTCCTGACTTTC.

DNA of the CDR3: TGCGCCAGCAGCCAAGAACAGAAGAGCCAGTCTGGGGCCAACGTCCTGACTTTC. This sequence encodes CASSQEQKSQSGANVLTF. This chain uses TRBV4-1 with TRBJ2-6, with D uncertain. The germline V gene encodes CDR1 MGHRA and CDR2 YSYEKL. Trimming removed 0 bases from V and 1 base from J, with 13 bases in between. This CDR3 has 18 residues.